This T cell receptor (beta chain) appears in the sequencing data of a study of cytomegalovirus exposure and HLA in healthy donors (dated by TCRdb to about 2017). About the study as a whole: According to an earlier analysis of 587 of the donors, about 179 million T cells yielded 117 million unique TCR beta sequences and approximately 280 Gb of sequence data. About 310 gigabases of sequencing data and roughly 90 million unique TCR sequences were included in an early release covering roughly 600 HLA-typed donors. Of the roughly 390 genotyped donors, roughly 76% were placed in the genetic ancestry cluster associated with self-reported Caucasian donors. The study aimed to test whether cataloging public T cell receptors could reveal signatures of past pathogen exposure. The study profiled the T cell repertoires of fewer than 850 subjects by immunosequencing and related them to cytomegalovirus serostatus. A separate validation cohort of over a hundred different subjects was used in addition to the 666-subject first cohort. High-throughput TCR immunosequencing, statistical association of individual TCRs with disease status, and machine learning were combined to predict cytomegalovirus infection status. A later analysis re-examined previously published TCR beta repertoires from about 700 donors and added high-resolution HLA genotyping to investigate patterns of TCR occurrence. The later analysis used no new phenotypic data to find candidate immune exposures, relying instead on TCR beta sequences and their occurrence across donors. To decide whether each TCR beta V gene segment behaved as functional or pseudogenic, an earlier analysis of over 500 of the donors relied on high-throughput TCR beta sequencing. Donor age, sex, ethnicity and CMV serostatus were compiled together with the repertoire data. A later genetic analysis took genome-wide SNP genotypes for 398 of the 666 donors and used that subset as a discovery cohort. All discovery cohort repertoires had been generated using a single sequencing platform. HLA typing included class I and class II loci at four-digit resolution. The number of typed donors differed by locus: about 629-640 for A, B, C, DRB1 and DQB1; 500 to 550 for DQA1; 600 to 610 for DPA1; and 400 to 480 for DPB1. Four or five DR-DQ haplotypes were treated as single units for association and clustering because of strong linkage in the cohort. Among some 400 genotyped donors of the cohort, an average of roughly 230,000 unique TCR beta nucleotide sequences was sequenced per donor, of which 15% to 20% were non-productive.

Its CDR3 holds 15 amino acids, cysteine through phenylalanine. Here the CDR3 DNA is all that survives: 45 bases in frame from base 1. The germline ends are 9 bases apart after V is trimmed by 0 bases and J by 3 bases. CDR1 LNHDA and CDR2 SQIVND are derived from the germline V gene (reference sequence). As regards this clone: Its antigen remains unidentified. Per-base quality was not reported, and no clone a single base away is much larger than it.

In total, roughly 670 healthy bone marrow donors made up the cohort. At the time of sampling, all cohort members were nominally healthy, though unrecorded immune exposures were likely present. The donor tested CMV seronegative and was one of the 352 seronegative cohort members. A peripheral blood sample was collected from each donor, and TCR beta sequencing was performed on peripheral blood mononuclear cells. The Qiagen DNeasy Blood Extraction Kit was used to extract genomic DNA from the blood cell samples. Broad study findings and their caveats: Assigning TCR associations to individual alleles was difficult when HLA alleles, especially DR and DQ, strongly co-occurred. Because counts were too low, around 18 rarely observed V segments, including chromosome 9 orphons, were left out of the earlier analysis of roughly 600 of the donors. Compared with equally common non-associated chains, HLA-associated TCR beta chains in a later analysis were more clonally expanded and had lower generation probabilities. An earlier analysis of 587 of the donors showed that most TCR beta V segments appeared in productive rearrangements either about 87% or about 30% of the time, which broadly matched IMGT annotations. The 87-base-pair reads could not distinguish some IMGT-functional V segments, including TRBV6-2 and TRBV6-3, so those segments were excluded. A further reported finding was that TCR beta sequences accurately predicted the HLA-A and HLA-B alleles for most subjects in the first cohort. A later genetic analysis reported fewer N-insertions in productive TCRs among donors in an Asian-associated ancestry cluster than the roughly 700-donor mean. A total of fewer than 200 TCR beta chains were listed by the study as associated with cytomegalovirus. Most TCR sequences were seen in very few donors, while some public TCRs were found in many individuals. Immune exposure information for the cohort was limited to CMV serostatus. The classifier was reported to diagnose cytomegalovirus status with high specificity and sensitivity in both the original and validation cohorts. According to a later analysis, parvovirus B19, influenza, CMV and Epstein-Barr virus appeared linked to several top co-occurrence clusters. The presence/absence analyses assumed that sequencing depth was roughly uniform across donors, and that assumption may not be true. Three of the identified cytomegalovirus-associated TCR beta chains were confirmed in vitro to be specific for cytomegalovirus antigens. Because HLA typing was missing for some donors at each locus, association tests included only the typed subset. Correlated functional status among segregating V segments might be attributable to linkage disequilibrium, but an unknown experimental factor could not be ruled out. The sequencing pipeline was judged likely to have produced a cluster of highly shared sequence variants as a technical artifact. In a later analysis, most CMV-associated TCR beta chains were found to appear HLA-restricted, with HLA associations seemingly driven largely by CMV exposure. A later analysis associated about 17,000 TCR beta sequences with specific HLA alleles at a false discovery rate of 0.05. In this cohort, only TCR beta chains were sequenced, and detectable features were limited by the absence of alpha or paired-chain data. A later genetic analysis associated a missense DCLRE1C variant with V-gene and J-gene trimming of TCR beta chains, and an independent cohort replicated the association. The authors suggested that the approach could potentially be extended to other disease states and immunological phenotypes. A later analysis found that TCR association rates varied across HLA loci, with DRB1 alleles showing the most associated TCRs and HLA-C alleles the fewest.

Receptor libraries were prepared by the immunoSEQ multiplex PCR assay. For the multiplex PCR, a mixture combining 60 forward primers for TCR Vbeta segments and 13 reverse primers for TCR Jbeta segments was used. The CDR3 region of rearranged TCR beta genes was amplified from genomic DNA with a multiplex PCR assay. Amplified TCR beta libraries were sequenced as 87-base-pair reads on the Illumina HiSeq System. Regarding the original processing steps: In a later analysis, about 80 million unique TCR beta chains were counted across the approximately 670 repertoires, and roughly 11 million of these chains were shared by at least two donors. A nearest-neighbor algorithm error-corrected the raw reads and collapsed the reads into unique sequences, merging closely related sequences to remove PCR and sequencing errors. CDR3 sequences were aligned to IMGT reference sequences to assign V, D and J gene segments. For a sequence to be retained, a match of at least six nucleotides to both a V gene segment and a J gene segment was required. A rearrangement was called productive if the CDR3 had no stop codons and remained in frame with V and J, and every other rearrangement was called non-productive. Following IMGT convention, CDR3 was defined as the stretch from the second conserved V-encoded cysteine to the conserved J-encoded phenylalanine. Sequences without an unambiguous match to a single V gene segment were excluded from the earlier analysis of about 600 of the donors. In an earlier analysis of 587 of the donors, V segments were called functional above 56.7% productive rearrangements and were called segregating when the between-donor standard deviation exceeded 5%. To diagnose cytomegalovirus status from the catalog of TCR beta chain sequences, a statistical classification framework was built. In a later analysis, TCR nucleotide sequences were compared against IMGT/GENE-DB human TR gene sequences so that V and J genes could be assigned. Using the TCRdist pipeline, a later analysis assigned CDR3 sequences along with most-parsimonious VDJ recombination scenarios. In a later analysis, every TCR beta chain was defined by the combination of its CDR3 amino acid sequence and its V-gene family, and reads without a unique V-gene family were dropped. As a way to deal with suspected cross-contamination and a sequencing artifact, a later analysis dropped 450 to 600 nucleotide sequences that were highly shared and had low generation probability. In a later analysis, a clonal expansion index was calculated for each public chain from normalized within-repertoire ranks of inferred template counts. In a later analysis, generation probabilities were computed with a VDJ recombination model fitted to out-of-frame rearrangements, and the resulting probabilities were checked against IGoR. In a later analysis, hypergeometric tests were used to score TCR-TCR, TCR-HLA and TCR-CMV co-occurrence, with a repertoire-size bias correction applied to TCR pairs. In a later analysis, false discovery rates were estimated by permuting HLA or CMV assignments 20 times. In a later analysis, co-occurring TCRs were grouped using DBSCAN, with TCRdist sequence similarity added in when clustering inside HLA-allele-positive subsets. For co-occurrence clustering, repertoires with fewer than 30,000 or more than 120,000 public chains were excluded, along with a handful of repertoires with anomalous nucleotide sharing. The source is immuneACCESS, and TCRdb retained only in-frame sequences with V and J called. Part of the clones is not carried over; for the studies checked, unresolved V genes explain less than half of this, and the remainder is unexplained. The D gene and trimming were derived from the DNA, and the V and J assignments and clone size from that table. The sample has about 240,000 clones on record, 78% of them singletons. The ten largest clones capture approximately 0.47% of the sample.

The specimen sequenced was PBMCs. The TCR originated in a boy aged 5-17 years in good health and CMV-seronegative. The chain joins TRBV19 to TRBJ2-1; a weak D assignment points to TRBD2 (6 bases agree). CDR3 sequence: CASSIDAGGYNEQFF. In nucleotide form, the sequence is TGTGCCAGTAGTATAGATGCCGGGGGCTACAATGAGCAGTTCTTC.